The next 18 T cell receptor beta chains were all read from a single sample in a study of blood T cell repertoires in COVID-19. Generated by immunoSEQ multiplex PCR, the TCRdb table keeps only in-frame clones and is missing some. This sample has about 220,000 clones, with about 85% found just once. The sequenced sample consisted of peripheral blood. The receptors were sampled from a man aged 50-60 years who had recovered from COVID-19.

The V call is TRBV10-3, the J call TRBJ2-3; TRBD2 matches at 8 bases. The CDR3 totals 14 residues. Unmatched junction bases numbered 6, after V lost 10 bases and J lost 0 bases. CDR1 and CDR2 from the germline V gene are ENHRY and SYGVKD. The CDR3 loop reads CATKLAASTDTQYF. In nucleotides, the CDR3 is TGTGCCACTAAACTAGCGGCTAGCACAGATACGCAGTATTTT.

V and J are TRBV30 and TRBJ2-7; 12 bases are shared with TRBD2. V was clipped by 0 bases and J by 2 bases; unmatched bases: 2. Germline V gives CDR1 GTSNPN, CDR2 SVGIG (reference sequence). This CDR3 has 15 amino acids. The CDR3, as DNA: TGTGCCTGGAGTGTCGGACTAGCGGGACCCTACGAGCAGTACTTC. Translation: CAWSVGLAGPYEQYF.

The gene calls are TRBV30 and TRBJ1-1, with 9 nucleotides matching TRBD1. This CDR3 comprises 13 residues. Germline CDR1 and CDR2: GTSNPN and SVGIG (reference sequence). V dropped 5 bases and J dropped 0; count of bases not matched to a gene: 1. CDR3 sequence: CAWDRGMNTEAFF. The DNA for the CDR3 is TGTGCCTGGGACAGGGGGATGAACACTGAAGCTTTCTTT.

V gene TRBV28 combines with J gene TRBJ1-3; tentatively, D is TRBD1 (6 bases). CDR1 and CDR2 from the germline V gene are MDHEN and SYDVKM. The CDR3 is made up of 16 amino acids. Trimming cost V 2 bases and J 0 bases, with 11 bases left between them. CDR3 sequence (DNA): TGTGCCAGCAGTTTACAGGGGATGTACTCTGGAAACACCATATATTTT. Translating it yields CASSLQGMYSGNTIYF.

The gene calls are TRBV7-9 and TRBJ2-7, with 8 nucleotides matching TRBD2. Germline-derived CDR1 and CDR2 are SEHNR and FQNEAQ (reference sequence). The CDR3 contains 15 residues. The V segment lost 4 bases and the J segment 2 bases; nucleotides outside the gene matches: 7. The CDR3: CASSYSGTPPYEQYF. The CDR3, as DNA: TGTGCCAGCAGCTATAGCGGGACCCCACCCTACGAGCAGTACTTC.

The rearrangement links TRBV20-1 to TRBJ1-1; D is unclear. Germline-derived CDR1 and CDR2 are DFQATT and SNEGSKA (reference sequence). V was trimmed by 6 bases and J by 6 bases, leaving 11 bases between them. This CDR3 has 11 residues. The CDR3 region is CSARSGSEAFF. The CDR3, as DNA: TGCAGTGCGAGAAGCGGTTCTGAAGCTTTCTTT.

The CDR3 DNA reads as TGTGCCAGCAGTTTACAGGGGTATAATTCACCCCTCCACTTT. Its protein product is CASSLQGYNSPLHF. The gene calls are TRBV28 and TRBJ1-6; D may be TRBD1 (6 bases). In germline, CDR1 is MDHEN, CDR2 SYDVKM. V gave up 2 bases and J gave up 4 bases, with 6 bases separating them. The CDR3 runs 14 residues.

The V gene is TRBV28, the J gene TRBJ1-2, with 9 positions matching TRBD1. Losses at the gene ends were 3 bases for V and 8 bases for J; bases not matched to a gene: 4. The length of the CDR3 is 13 residues. The germline CDR1 and CDR2 sequences are MDHEN and SYDVKM. CDR3 in DNA: TGTGCCAGCAGTTTCAACAGGGGGCTAGGCTACACCTTC. Amino acids: CASSFNRGLGYTF.

The table lists this clone with a count of one. This rearrangement joins TRBV5-1 to TRBJ1-1; possibly TRBD1 for D (5 bases). The CDR3 consists of 15 residues. V lost 5 bases and J 4 bases, leaving 18 bases between the germline ends. Germline V gene lookup returns CDR1 SGHRS and CDR2 YFSETQ. The CDR3 reads CASSFSGGVGTEAFF. CDR3 DNA sequence: TGCGCCAGCAGTTTTTCCGGGGGTGTGGGCACTGAAGCTTTCTTT.

The V and J genes are TRBV27 and TRBJ2-7, with 7 bases that match TRBD1. Trimming cost V 0 bases and J 4 bases; bases outside gene matches: 3. Germline lookup yields CDR1 MNHEY and CDR2 SMNVEV (reference sequence). This CDR3 region has 14 residues. The chain's CDR3 is CASSLSDRQYEQYF. The CDR3 nucleotides are TGTGCCAGCAGTTTATCGGACAGGCAATACGAGCAGTACTTC.

The chain carries TRBV20-1 and TRBJ1-2; unclear D gene. Trimming removed 3 bases from V and 0 bases from J, with 8 bases in between. The CDR3 extends over 13 amino acids. Germline CDR1 reads DFQATT; CDR2 reads SNEGSKA (reference sequence). The DNA for the CDR3 is TGCAGTGCTAGTCTCGGGACTAACTATGGCTACACCTTC. Its translation: CSASLGTNYGYTF.

V gene TRBV7-6 combines with J gene TRBJ1-5; no definite D call. CDR3 length: 15 amino acids. Germline CDR1 and CDR2: SGHVS and FNYEAQ. Trimming removed 0 bases at V and 1 base at J, with 7 bases between. The CDR3 DNA is TGTGCCAGCAGCTTAGCGCCCGGGAGCAATCAGCCCCAGCATTTT. Translated, it gives CASSLAPGSNQPQHF. The variable domain in full, completed from reference TRBV7-6 and TRBJ1-5, reads GAGVSQSPRYKVTKRGQDVALRCDPISGHVSLYWYRQALGQGPEFLTYFNYEAQQDKSGLPNDRFSAERPEGSISTLTIQRTEQRDSAMYRCASSLAPGSNQPQHFGDGTRLSIL.

There are a few counts of this clone. This sequence joins TRBV19 and TRBJ1-5, with D possibly TRBD1 on 5 matching bases. The germline CDR1 and CDR2 sequences are LNHDA and SQIVND (reference sequence). CDR3 length equals 14 residues. The V end lost 1 base, the J end lost 6 bases, and 10 bases lay between the germline ends. The CDR3: CASSIAGGGQPQHF. CDR3 bases: TGTGCCAGTAGTATAGCCGGGGGAGGTCAGCCCCAGCATTTT. The whole variable domain, remainder taken from reference TRBV19 and TRBJ1-5, is DGGITQSPKYLFRKEGQNVTLSCEQNLNHDAMYWYRQDPGQGLRLIYYSQIVNDFQKGDIAEGYSVSREKKESFPLTVTSAQKNPTAFYLCASSIAGGGQPQHFGDGTRLSIL.

This chain joins TRBV3-1 (or the pseudogene TRBV3-2) and TRBJ2-7, with a weak D call TRBD1 (6 bases). Germline CDR1 and CDR2: LGHDT and YNNKEL (reference sequence). There are 16 residues in the CDR3. Trimming took off 0 bases at V and 0 bases at J, with 12 bases between the two ends. The CDR3, as DNA: TGTGCCAGCAGCCAAGATCTTGGGGGCTTCTCCTACGAGCAGTACTTC. Amino acids: CASSQDLGGFSYEQYF.

The chain has TRBV7-9 and TRBJ2-1, with 10 bases matching TRBD1. J lost 7 bases, V lost 1 base, and 4 bases had no gene match. CDR3 size: 15 residues. The germline gives CDR1 SEHNR, CDR2 FQNEAQ (reference sequence). CDR3 in DNA: TGTGCCAGCAGCTTAGGACAGGGGGCTCGGAATGAGCAGTTCTTC. Translating it yields CASSLGQGARNEQFF.

The V call is TRBV20-1, the J call TRBJ1-1; D is uncertain. The CDR3 totals 13 residues. V was clipped by 3 bases and J by 4 bases, with 12 bases between them. CDR1 DFQATT and CDR2 SNEGSKA come from the germline V gene (reference sequence). CDR3 sequence: CSASPKRITEAFF. CDR3 nucleotides: TGCAGTGCTAGTCCTAAGCGTATCACTGAAGCTTTCTTT.

V and J are TRBV11-1 and TRBJ2-3, with 7 bases that match TRBD1. CDR3 length: 15 amino acids. Germline assignment: CDR1 SGHAT and CDR2 FQDESV (reference sequence). V trimming: 4 bases; J trimming: 1 base; junction bases outside the gene matches: 5. The CDR3 protein is CASSSSGQRTDTQYF. The CDR3 DNA reads TGTGCCAGCAGCTCATCGGGACAGCGCACAGATACGCAGTATTTT. The whole variable domain, filled in from reference TRBV11-1 and TRBJ2-3, reads EAEVAQSPRYKITEKSQAVAFWCDPISGHATLYWYRQILGQGPELLVQFQDESVVDDSQLPKDRFSAERLKGVDSTLKIQPAELGDSAMYLCASSSSGQRTDTQYFGPGTRLTVL.

This chain joins TRBV2 and TRBJ2-3, with TRBD2 matching over 7 bases. The germline V gene has CDR1 SNHLY and CDR2 FYNNEI. V was clipped by 7 bases and J by 6 bases; unmatched bases: 7. This CDR3 comprises 13 residues. This CDR3 reads CASKDGRMDTQYF. DNA for the CDR3: TGTGCCAGCAAGGACGGGAGGATGGATACGCAGTATTTT.